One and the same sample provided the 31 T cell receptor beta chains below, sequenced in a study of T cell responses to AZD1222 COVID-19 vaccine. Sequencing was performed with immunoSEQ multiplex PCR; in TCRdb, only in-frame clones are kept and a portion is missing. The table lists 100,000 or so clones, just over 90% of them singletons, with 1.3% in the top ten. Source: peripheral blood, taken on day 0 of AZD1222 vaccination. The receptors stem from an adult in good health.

CDR3 sequence: CASSPKTGSGYGYTF. For the CDR3, the DNA is TGTGCCAGCAGCCCAAAGACAGGGTCCGGCTATGGCTACACCTTC. This chain links TRBV7-9 with TRBJ1-2; 7 bases match TRBD1. Germline V CDR1 and CDR2: SEHNR, FQNEAQ (reference sequence). V was pared by 5 bases and J by 4 bases, with 10 bases of the junction left unmatched. This CDR3 spans 15 amino acids. The variable domain in full, with the rest retrieved from reference TRBV7-9 and TRBJ1-2, is DTGVSQNPRHKITKRGQNVTFRCDPISEHNRLYWYRQTLGQGPEFLTYFQNEAQLEKSRLLSDRFSAERPKGSFSTLEIQRTEQGDSAMYLCASSPKTGSGYGYTFGSGTRLTVV.

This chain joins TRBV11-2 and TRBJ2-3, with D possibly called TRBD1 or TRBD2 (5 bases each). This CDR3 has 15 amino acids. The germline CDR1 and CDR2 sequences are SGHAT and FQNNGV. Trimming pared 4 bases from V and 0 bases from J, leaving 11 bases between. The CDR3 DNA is TGTGCCAGCAGCTCGTGGGACCACAGCACAGATACGCAGTATTTT. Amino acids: CASSSWDHSTDTQYF.

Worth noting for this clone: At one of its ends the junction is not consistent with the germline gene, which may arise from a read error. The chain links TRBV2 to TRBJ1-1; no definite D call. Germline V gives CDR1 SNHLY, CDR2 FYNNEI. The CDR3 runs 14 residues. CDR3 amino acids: CASSEGAVNTEAFF. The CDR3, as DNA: TGTGCCAGCAGCGAAGGAGCGGTGAACACTGAAGCTTTCTTT.

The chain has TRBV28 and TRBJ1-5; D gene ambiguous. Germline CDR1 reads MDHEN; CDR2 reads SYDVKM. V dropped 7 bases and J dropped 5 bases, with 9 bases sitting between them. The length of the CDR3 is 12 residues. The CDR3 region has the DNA TGTGCCAGCAAGTCTGGGGATCAGCCCCAGCATTTT. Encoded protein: CASKSGDQPQHF.

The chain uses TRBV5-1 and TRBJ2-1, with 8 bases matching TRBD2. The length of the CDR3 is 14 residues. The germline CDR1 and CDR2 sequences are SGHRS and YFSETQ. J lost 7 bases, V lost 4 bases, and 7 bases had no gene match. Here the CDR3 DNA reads TGCGCCAGCAGCACAGCCACGGGGGGGAATGAGCAGTTCTTC. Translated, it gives CASSTATGGNEQFF.

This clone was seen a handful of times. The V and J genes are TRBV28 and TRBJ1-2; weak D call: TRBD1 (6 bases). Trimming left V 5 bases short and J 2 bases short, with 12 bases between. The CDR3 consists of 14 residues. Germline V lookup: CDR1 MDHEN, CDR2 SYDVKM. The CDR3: CASSTPDRNYGYTF. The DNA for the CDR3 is TGTGCCAGCAGTACGCCCGACAGGAACTATGGCTACACCTTC.

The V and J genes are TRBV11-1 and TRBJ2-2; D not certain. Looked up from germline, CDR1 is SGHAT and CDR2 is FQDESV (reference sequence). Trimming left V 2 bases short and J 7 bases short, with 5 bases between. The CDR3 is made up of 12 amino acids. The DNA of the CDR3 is TGTGCCAGCAGCTTATTTGTCGGGGAGCTGTTTTTT. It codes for CASSLFVGELFF.

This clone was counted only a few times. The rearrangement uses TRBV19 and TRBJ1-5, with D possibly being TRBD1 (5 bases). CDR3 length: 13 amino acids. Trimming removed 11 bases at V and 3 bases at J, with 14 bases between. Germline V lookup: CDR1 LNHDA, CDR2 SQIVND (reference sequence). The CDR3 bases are TGTGCCGCCGGAACCAGGGACAATCAGCCCCAGCATTTT. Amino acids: CAAGTRDNQPQHF. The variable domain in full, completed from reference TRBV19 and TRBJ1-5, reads DGGITQSPKYLFRKEGQNVTLSCEQNLNHDAMYWYRQDPGQGLRLIYYSQIVNDFQKGDIAEGYSVSREKKESFPLTVTSAQKNPTAFYLCAAGTRDNQPQHFGDGTRLSIL.

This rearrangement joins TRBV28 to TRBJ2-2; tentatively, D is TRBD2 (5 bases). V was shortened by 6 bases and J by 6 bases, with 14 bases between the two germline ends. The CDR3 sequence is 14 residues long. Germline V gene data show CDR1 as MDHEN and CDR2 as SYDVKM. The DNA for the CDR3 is TGTGCCAGCAGGACTATCTGGTTGGCCGGGGAGCTGTTTTTT. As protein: CASRTIWLAGELFF.

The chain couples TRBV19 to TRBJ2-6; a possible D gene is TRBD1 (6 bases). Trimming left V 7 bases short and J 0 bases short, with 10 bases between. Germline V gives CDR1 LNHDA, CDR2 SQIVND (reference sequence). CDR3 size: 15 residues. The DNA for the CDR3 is TGTGCCAGTACGGACAGTTCCTCTGGGGCCAACGTCCTGACTTTC. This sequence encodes CASTDSSSGANVLTF.

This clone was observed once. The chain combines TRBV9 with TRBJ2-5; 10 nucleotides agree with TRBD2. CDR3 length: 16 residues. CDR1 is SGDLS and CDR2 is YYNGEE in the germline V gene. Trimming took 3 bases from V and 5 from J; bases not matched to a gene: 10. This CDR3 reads CASSGSGLAGVETQYF. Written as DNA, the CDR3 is TGTGCCAGCAGCGGTTCAGGGCTAGCGGGGGTGGAGACCCAGTACTTC. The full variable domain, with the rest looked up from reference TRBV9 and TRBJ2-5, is DSGVTQTPKHLITATGQRVTLRCSPRSGDLSVYWYQQSLDQGLQFLIQYYNGEERAKGNILERFSAQQFPDLHSELNLSSLELGDSALYFCASSGSGLAGVETQYFGPGTRLLVL.

The CDR3 reads CASSTIRGNTEAFF. CDR3 DNA: TGTGCCAGCAGCACCATTCGGGGGAACACTGAAGCTTTCTTT. The chain employs TRBV3-1 (or the pseudogene TRBV3-2) and TRBJ1-1, with D uncertain. CDR3 length equals 14 residues. In germline, CDR1 is LGHDT, CDR2 YNNKEL (reference sequence). With 5 bases removed from V and 1 base from J, the gap between germline ends came to 11 bases.

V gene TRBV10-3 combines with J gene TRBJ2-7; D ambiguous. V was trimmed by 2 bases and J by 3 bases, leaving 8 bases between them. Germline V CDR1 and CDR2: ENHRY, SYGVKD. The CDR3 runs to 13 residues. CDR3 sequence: CAISENVGYEQYF. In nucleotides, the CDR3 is TGTGCCATCAGTGAGAACGTCGGCTACGAGCAGTACTTC.

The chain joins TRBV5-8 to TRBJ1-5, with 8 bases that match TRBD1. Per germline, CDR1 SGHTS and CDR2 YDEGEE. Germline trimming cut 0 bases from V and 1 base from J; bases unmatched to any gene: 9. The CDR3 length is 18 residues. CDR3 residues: CASSLGWSTGGSNQPQHF. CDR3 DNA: TGTGCCAGCAGCTTGGGGTGGTCTACAGGGGGGAGCAATCAGCCCCAGCATTTT.

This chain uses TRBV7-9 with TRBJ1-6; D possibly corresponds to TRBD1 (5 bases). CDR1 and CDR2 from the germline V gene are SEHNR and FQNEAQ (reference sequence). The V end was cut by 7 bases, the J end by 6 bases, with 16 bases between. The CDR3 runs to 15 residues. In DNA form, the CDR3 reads TGTGCCAGCACCATGAACGGGGCTTCTAATTCACCCCTCCACTTT. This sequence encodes CASTMNGASNSPLHF.

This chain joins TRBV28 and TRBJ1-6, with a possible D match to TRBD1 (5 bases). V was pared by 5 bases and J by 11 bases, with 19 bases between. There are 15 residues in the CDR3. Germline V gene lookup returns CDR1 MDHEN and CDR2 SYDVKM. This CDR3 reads CASSPPTGRHAPLHF. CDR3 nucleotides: TGTGCCAGCAGTCCGCCCACAGGCCGGCACGCACCCCTCCACTTT.

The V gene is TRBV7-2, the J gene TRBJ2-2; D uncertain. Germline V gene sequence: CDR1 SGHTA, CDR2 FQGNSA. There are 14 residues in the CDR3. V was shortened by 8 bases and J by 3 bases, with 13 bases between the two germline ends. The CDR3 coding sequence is TGTGCCAGCGCTATGGACGGAGACACCGGGGAGCTGTTTTTT. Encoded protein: CASAMDGDTGELFF.

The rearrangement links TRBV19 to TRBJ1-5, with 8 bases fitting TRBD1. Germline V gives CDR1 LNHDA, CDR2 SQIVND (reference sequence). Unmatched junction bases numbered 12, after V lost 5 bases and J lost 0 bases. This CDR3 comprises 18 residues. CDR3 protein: CASSPPDRDHYSNQPQHF. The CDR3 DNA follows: TGTGCCAGTAGTCCCCCGGACAGGGACCATTATAGCAATCAGCCCCAGCATTTT. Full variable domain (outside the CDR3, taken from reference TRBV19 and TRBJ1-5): DGGITQSPKYLFRKEGQNVTLSCEQNLNHDAMYWYRQDPGQGLRLIYYSQIVNDFQKGDIAEGYSVSREKKESFPLTVTSAQKNPTAFYLCASSPPDRDHYSNQPQHFGDGTRLSIL.

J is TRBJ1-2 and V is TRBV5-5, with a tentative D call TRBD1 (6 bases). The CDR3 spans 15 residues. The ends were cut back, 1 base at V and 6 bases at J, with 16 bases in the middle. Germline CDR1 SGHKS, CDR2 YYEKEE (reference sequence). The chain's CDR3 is CASSLLFRGGNGYTF. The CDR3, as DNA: TGTGCCAGCAGCTTGTTATTCCGGGGGGGCAATGGCTACACCTTC.

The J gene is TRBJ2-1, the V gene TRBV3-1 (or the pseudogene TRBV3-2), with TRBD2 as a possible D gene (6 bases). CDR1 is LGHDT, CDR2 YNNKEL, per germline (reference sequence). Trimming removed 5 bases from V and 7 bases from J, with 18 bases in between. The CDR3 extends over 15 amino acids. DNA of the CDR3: TGTGCCAGCAGCAGCCAAGTAGGGGCGGGGAATGAGCAGTTCTTC. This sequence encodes CASSSQVGAGNEQFF.

CDR3 amino acids: CASSLRGTDTQYF. CDR3 DNA: TGTGCCAGCAGCTTGCGGGGCACAGATACGCAGTATTTT. The rearrangement links TRBV5-6 to TRBJ2-3; D is ambiguous. Germline V gene sequence: CDR1 SGHDT, CDR2 YYEEEE. Trimming shortened V by 1 base and J by 1 base, and 4 bases separated the two germline ends. This CDR3 is built from 13 residues.

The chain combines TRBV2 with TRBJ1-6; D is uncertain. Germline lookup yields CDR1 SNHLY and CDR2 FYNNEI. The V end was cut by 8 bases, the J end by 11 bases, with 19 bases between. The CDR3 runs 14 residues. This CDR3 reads CASRILDPSPPLHF. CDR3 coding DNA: TGTGCCAGCCGTATCTTGGACCCCAGCCCACCCCTCCACTTT.

This CDR3 is CASSVGLRGGRATDTQYF. DNA of the CDR3: TGTGCCAGCAGCGTAGGTCTGCGGGGGGGCAGAGCGACAGATACGCAGTATTTT. This chain uses TRBV9 with TRBJ2-3, with 9 positions matching TRBD2. Germline CDR1 SGDLS, CDR2 YYNGEE. The V and J ends lost 0 bases and 3 bases, in that order; junction bases with no gene match: 11. There are 18 residues in the CDR3.

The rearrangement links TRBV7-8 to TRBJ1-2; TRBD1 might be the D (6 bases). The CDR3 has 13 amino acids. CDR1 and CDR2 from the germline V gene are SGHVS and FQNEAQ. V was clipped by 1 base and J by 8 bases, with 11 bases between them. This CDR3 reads CASSLEGGFGYTF. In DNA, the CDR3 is TGTGCCAGCAGCTTAGAAGGGGGGTTCGGCTACACCTTC.

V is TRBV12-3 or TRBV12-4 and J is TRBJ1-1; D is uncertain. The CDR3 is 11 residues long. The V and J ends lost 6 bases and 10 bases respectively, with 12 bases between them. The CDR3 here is CASRRVGSAFF. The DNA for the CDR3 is TGTGCCAGCAGACGCGTTGGGTCAGCTTTCTTT.

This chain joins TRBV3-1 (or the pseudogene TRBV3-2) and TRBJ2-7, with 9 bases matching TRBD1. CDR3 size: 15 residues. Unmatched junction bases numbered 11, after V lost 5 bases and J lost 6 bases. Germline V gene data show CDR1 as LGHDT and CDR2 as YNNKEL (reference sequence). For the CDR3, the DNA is TGTGCCAGCAGCAGGACAGGGGAGGGCCCTGGCGAGCAGTACTTC. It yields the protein CASSRTGEGPGEQYF.

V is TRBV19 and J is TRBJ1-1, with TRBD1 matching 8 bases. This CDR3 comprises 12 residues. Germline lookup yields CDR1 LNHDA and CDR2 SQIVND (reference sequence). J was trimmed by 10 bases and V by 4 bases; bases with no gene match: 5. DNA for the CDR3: TGTGCCAGTAGTACAGGGGGCGATTCAGCTTTCTTT. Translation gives CASSTGGDSAFF.

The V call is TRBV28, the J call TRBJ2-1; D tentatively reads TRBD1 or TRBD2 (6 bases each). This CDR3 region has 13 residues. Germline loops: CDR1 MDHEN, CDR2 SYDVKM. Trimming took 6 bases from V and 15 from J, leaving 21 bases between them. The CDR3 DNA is TGTGCCAGCAGAACTTCCGAACCTGGGGGGCTGTTCTTC. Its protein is CASRTSEPGGLFF.

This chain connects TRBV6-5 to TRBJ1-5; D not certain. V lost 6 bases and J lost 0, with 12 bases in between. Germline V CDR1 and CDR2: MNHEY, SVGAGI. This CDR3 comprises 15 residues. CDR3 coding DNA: TGTGCCAGCAGAGATTTCGCAAATAGCAATCAGCCCCAGCATTTT. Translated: CASRDFANSNQPQHF.

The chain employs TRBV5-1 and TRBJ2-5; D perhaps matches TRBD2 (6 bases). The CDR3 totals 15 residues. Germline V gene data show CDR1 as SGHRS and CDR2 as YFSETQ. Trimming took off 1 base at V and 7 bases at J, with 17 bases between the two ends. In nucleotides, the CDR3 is TGCGCCAGCAGCTTGTATTGGGCGTTGGGAGGGACCCAGTACTTC. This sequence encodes CASSLYWALGGTQYF.

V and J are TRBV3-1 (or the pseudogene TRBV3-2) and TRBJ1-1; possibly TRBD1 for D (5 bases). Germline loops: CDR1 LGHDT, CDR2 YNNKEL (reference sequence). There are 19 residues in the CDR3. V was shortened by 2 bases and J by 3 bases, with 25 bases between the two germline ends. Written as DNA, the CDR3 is TGTGCCAGCAGCCAACCAATCTCTACAGGCGCCTTTAGGGACACTGAAGCTTTCTTT. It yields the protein CASSQPISTGAFRDTEAFF.